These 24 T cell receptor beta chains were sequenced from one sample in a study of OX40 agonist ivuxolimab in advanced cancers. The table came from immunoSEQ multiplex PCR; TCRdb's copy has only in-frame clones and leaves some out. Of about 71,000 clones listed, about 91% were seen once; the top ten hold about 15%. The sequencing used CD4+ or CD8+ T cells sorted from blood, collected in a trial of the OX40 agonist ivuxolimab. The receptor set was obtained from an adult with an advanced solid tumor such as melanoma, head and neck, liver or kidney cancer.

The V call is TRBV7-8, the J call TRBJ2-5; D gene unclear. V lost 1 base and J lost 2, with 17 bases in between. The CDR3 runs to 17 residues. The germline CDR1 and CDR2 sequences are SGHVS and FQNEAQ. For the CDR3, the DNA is TGTGCCAGCAGCTTAGGCGGCGCTGGGCTCTTACAAGAGACCCAGTACTTC. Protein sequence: CASSLGGAGLLQETQYF.

CDR3 amino acids: CASSSSHDYEQYF. CDR3 in DNA: TGTGCCAGCAGCTCCTCACACGACTACGAGCAGTACTTC. The chain carries TRBV7-9 and TRBJ2-7; D is unclear. Looked up from germline, CDR1 is SEHNR and CDR2 is FQNEAQ (reference sequence). CDR3 length: 13 amino acids. Trimming left V 4 bases short and J 3 bases short, with 10 bases between.

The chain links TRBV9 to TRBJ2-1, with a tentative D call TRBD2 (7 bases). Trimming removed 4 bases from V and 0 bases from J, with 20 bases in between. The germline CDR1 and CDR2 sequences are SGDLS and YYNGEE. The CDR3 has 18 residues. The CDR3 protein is CASSLNRGGGYSYNEQFF. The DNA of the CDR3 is TGTGCCAGCAGCCTCAATCGAGGGGGGGGCTACTCCTACAATGAGCAGTTCTTC.

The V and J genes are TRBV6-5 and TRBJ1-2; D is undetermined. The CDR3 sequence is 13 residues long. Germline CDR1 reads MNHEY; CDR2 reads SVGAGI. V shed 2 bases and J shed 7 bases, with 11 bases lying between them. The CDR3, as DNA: TGTGCCAGCAGTTACGCGGAAGGAGGTGGCTACACCTTC. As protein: CASSYAEGGGYTF.

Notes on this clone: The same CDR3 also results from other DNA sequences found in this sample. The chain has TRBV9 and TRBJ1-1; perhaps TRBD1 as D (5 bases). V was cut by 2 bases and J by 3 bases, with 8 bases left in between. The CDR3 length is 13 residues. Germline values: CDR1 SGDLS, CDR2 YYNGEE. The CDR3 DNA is TGTGCCAGCAGCGTTGGGGGGGACACTGAAGCTTTCTTT. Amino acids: CASSVGGDTEAFF.

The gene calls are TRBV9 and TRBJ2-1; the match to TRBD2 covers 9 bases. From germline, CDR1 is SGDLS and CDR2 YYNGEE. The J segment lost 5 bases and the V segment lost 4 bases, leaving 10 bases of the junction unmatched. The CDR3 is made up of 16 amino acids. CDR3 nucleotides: TGTGCCAGCAGCAAGACGGCGGGAGGGCTTAACAATGAGCAGTTCTTC. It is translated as CASSKTAGGLNNEQFF.

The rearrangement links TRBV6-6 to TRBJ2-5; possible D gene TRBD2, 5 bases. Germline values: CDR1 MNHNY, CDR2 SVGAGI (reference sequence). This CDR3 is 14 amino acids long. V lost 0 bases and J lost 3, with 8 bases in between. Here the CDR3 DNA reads TGTGCCAGCAGTTACTCGAAGAGGGAAGAGACCCAGTACTTC. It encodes CASSYSKREETQYF.

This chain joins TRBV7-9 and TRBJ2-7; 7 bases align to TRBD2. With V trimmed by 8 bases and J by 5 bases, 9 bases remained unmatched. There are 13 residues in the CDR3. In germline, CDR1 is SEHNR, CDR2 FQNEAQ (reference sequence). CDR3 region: CASGGAGVHEQYF. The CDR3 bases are TGTGCCAGCGGTGGCGCGGGAGTCCACGAGCAGTACTTC.

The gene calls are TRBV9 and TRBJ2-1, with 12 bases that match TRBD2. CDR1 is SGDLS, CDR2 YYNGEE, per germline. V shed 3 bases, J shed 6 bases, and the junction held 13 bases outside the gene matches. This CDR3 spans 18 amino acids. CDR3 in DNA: TGTGCCAGCAGCGAGGGGGGACTAGCGGGCCGACACGGCAATGAGCAGTTCTTC. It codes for CASSEGGLAGRHGNEQFF.

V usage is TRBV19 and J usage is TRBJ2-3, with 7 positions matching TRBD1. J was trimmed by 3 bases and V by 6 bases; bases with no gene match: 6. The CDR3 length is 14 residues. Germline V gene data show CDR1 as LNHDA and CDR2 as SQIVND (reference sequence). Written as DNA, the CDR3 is TGTGCCAGTAGCGACAGGGTCATGACAGATACGCAGTATTTT. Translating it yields CASSDRVMTDTQYF.

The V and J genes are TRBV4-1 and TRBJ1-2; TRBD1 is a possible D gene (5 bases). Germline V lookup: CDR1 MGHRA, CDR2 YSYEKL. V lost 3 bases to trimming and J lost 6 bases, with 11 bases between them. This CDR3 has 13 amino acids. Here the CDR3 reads CASSHPGKDGYTF. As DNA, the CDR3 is TGCGCCAGCAGCCACCCAGGGAAGGATGGCTACACCTTC.

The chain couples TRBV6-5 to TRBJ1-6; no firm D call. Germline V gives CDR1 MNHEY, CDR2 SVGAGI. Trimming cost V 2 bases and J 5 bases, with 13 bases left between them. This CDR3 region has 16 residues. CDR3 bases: TGTGCCAGCAGTTACACGACCGACGGTAATAATTCACCCCTCCACTTT. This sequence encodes CASSYTTDGNNSPLHF.

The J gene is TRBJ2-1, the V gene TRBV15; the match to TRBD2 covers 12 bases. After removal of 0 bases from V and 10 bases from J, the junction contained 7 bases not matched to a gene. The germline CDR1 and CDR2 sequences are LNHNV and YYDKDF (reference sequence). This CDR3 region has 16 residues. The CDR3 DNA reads TGTGCCACCAGCAGAGATCTAGCGGGAGGGTTCGGAGAGCAGTTCTTC. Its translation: CATSRDLAGGFGEQFF. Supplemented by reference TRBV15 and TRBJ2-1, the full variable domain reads DAMVIQNPRYQVTQFGKPVTLSCSQTLNHNVMYWYQQKSSQAPKLLFHYYDKDFNNEADTPDNFQSRRPNTSFCFLDIRSPGLGDTAMYLCATSRDLAGGFGEQFFGPGTRLTVL.

The CDR3 region is CASRAGTAYEQYF. The CDR3 DNA reads as TGTGCCAGCAGGGCTGGGACAGCCTACGAGCAGTACTTC. The chain links TRBV5-6 to TRBJ2-7; TRBD1 matches at 7 bases. V was clipped by 5 bases and J by 2 bases; unmatched bases: 4. The CDR3 contains 13 residues. Germline V CDR1 and CDR2: SGHDT, YYEEEE.

The CDR3 loop is CASSGRPSGSGDTQYF. CDR3 nucleotide sequence: TGTGCCAGCAGCGGCCGTCCTAGCGGGAGCGGAGATACGCAGTATTTT. This sequence joins TRBV4-2 and TRBJ2-3, with TRBD2 matching over 10 bases. Germline CDR1 reads LGHNA; CDR2 reads YNFKEQ. The V segment lost 5 bases and the J segment 5 bases; nucleotides outside the gene matches: 10. This CDR3 has 16 amino acids.

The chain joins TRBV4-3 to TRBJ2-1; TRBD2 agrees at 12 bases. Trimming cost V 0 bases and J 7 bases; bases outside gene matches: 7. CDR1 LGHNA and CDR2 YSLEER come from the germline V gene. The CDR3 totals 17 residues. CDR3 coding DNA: TGCGCCAGCAGCCAAGAGCACATCACTAGCGGGAGGAATGAGCAGTTCTTC. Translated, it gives CASSQEHITSGRNEQFF.

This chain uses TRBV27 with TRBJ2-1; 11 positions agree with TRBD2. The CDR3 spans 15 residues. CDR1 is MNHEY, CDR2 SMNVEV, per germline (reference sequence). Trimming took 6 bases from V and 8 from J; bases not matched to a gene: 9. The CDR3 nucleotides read TGTGCCAGCAGCCACACTAGCGGGAGTCGTTATGAGCAGTTCTTC. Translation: CASSHTSGSRYEQFF.

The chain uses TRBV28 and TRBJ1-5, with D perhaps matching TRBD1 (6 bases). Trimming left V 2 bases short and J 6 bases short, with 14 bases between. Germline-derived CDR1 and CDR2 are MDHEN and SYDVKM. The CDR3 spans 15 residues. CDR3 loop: CASSLATGYRQPQHF. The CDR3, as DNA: TGTGCCAGCAGTTTAGCAACAGGGTATCGTCAGCCCCAGCATTTT.

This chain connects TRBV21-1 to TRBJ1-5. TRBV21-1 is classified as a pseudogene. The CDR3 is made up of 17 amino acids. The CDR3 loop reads CASSKKRNSLSNQPQHF. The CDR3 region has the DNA TGTGCCAGCAGCAAGAAGCGCAACAGCCTGAGCAATCAGCCCCAGCATTTT.

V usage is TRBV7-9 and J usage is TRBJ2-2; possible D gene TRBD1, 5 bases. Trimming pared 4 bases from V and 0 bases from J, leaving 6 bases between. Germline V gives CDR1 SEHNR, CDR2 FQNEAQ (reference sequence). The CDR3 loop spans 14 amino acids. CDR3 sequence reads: CASSSTANTGELFF. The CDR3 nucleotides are TGTGCCAGCAGCTCGACAGCGAACACCGGGGAGCTGTTTTTT.

The chain's CDR3 is CASSVGDSYNEQFF. The CDR3 coding sequence is TGTGCCAGCAGCGTAGGGGACAGCTACAATGAGCAGTTCTTC. The chain has TRBV9 and TRBJ2-1; 7 positions agree with TRBD1. The CDR3 contains 14 residues. Unmatched junction bases numbered 0, after V lost 0 bases and J lost 3 bases. CDR1 SGDLS and CDR2 YYNGEE come from the germline V gene.

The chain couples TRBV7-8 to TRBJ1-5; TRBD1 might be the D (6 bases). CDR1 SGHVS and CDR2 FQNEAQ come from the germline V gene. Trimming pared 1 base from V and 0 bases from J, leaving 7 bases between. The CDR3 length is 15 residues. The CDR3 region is CASSLVRGSNQPQHF. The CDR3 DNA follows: TGTGCCAGCAGCTTAGTCAGGGGTAGCAATCAGCCCCAGCATTTT.

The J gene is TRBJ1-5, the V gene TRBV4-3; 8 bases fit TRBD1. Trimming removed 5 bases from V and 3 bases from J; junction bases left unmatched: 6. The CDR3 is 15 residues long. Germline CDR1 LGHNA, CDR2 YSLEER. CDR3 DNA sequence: TGCGCCAGCAGCAAGGACAGGGTAAACAATCAGCCCCAGCATTTT. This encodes CASSKDRVNNQPQHF.

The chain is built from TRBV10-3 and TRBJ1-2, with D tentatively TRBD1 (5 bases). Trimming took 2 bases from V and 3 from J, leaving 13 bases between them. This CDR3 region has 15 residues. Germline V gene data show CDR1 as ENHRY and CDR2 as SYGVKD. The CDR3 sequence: CAISEREDKYYGYTF. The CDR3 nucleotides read TGTGCCATCAGTGAGCGCGAGGACAAGTACTATGGCTACACCTTC.